Included here is one T cell receptor beta chain sequence, with context. What it recognizes is unknown. This record comes from a study of Ad26.COV2.S vaccination and SARS-CoV-2 variants. Study-wide points: For non-spike TCRs, breadth in vaccine recipients resembled that in placebo recipients. The breadth of spike-specific CD8+ and CD4+ T cell responses after vaccination was reportedly substantial. Possibly, TCR breadth and depth analyses underestimated total T cell responses.

Per germline, CDR1 SGDLS and CDR2 YYNGEE. The V end lost 7 bases, the J end lost 0 bases, and 8 bases lay between the germline ends. The CDR3 extends over 13 amino acids. Some clones are missing from TCRdb's copy, which holds only in-frame ones; the method was immunoSEQ multiplex PCR. The sample lists around 350,000 clones, 92% occurring once. The genes are TRBV9 and TRBJ1-3, with D hard to call. The receptor was isolated from a human donor who had recovered from COVID-19. Specimen: peripheral blood, collected after recovery from COVID-19. The DNA of the CDR3 is TGTGCCAGCTCGAGGAGCTCTGGAAACACCATATATTTT. This gives the protein CASSRSSGNTIYF.